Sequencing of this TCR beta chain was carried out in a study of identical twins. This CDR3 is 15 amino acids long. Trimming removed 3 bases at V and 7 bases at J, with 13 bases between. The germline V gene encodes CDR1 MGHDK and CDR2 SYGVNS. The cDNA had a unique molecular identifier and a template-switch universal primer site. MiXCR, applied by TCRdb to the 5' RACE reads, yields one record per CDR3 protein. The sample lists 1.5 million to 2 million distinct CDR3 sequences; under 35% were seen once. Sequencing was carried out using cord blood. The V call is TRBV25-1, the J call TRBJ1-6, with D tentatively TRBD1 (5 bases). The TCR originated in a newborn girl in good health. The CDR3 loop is CASSERDLKNSPLHF. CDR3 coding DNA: TGTGCCAGCAGTGAGCGGGACCTAAAGAATTCACCCCTCCACTTT. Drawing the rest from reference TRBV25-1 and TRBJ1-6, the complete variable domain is EADIYQTPRYLVIGTGKKITLECSQTMGHDKMYWYQQDPGMELHLIHYSYGVNSTEKGDLSSESTVSRIRTEHFPLTLESARPSHTSQYLCASSERDLKNSPLHFGNGTRLTVT.